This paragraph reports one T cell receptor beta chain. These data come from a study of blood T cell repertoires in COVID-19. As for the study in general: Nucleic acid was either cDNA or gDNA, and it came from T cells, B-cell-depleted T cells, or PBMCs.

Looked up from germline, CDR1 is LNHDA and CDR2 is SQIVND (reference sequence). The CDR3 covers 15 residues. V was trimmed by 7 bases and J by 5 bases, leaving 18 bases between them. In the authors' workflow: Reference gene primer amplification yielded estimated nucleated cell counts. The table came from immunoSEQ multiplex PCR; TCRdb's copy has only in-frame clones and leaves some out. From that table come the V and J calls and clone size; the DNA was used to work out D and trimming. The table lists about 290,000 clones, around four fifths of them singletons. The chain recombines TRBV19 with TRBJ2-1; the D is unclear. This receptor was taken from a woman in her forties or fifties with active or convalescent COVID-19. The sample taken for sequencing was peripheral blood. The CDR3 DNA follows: TGTGCCAGTACTCCTAGTTGGTCAGAGGACAATGAGCAGTTCTTC. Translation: CASTPSWSEDNEQFF.